Shown below are 25 T cell receptor beta chains from a single sample sequenced in a study of blood T cell repertoires in COVID-19. TCRdb's copy holds only in-frame clones and misses some; the assay was immunoSEQ multiplex PCR. The sample has 200,000 to 250,000 clones; about three quarters are singletons. The sequenced material came from peripheral blood. The origin of the receptors is a woman aged 70-85 years with acute or convalescent COVID-19.

The V gene is TRBV7-2, the J gene TRBJ2-5, with D possibly matching TRBD1 (6 bases). Trimming removed 7 bases from V and 2 bases from J, with 17 bases in between. CDR1 SGHTA and CDR2 FQGNSA come from the germline V gene. This CDR3 comprises 15 residues. The CDR3 nucleotides are TGTGCCAGCACCTACCAGGGGAACACACAAGAGACCCAGTACTTC. Translating it yields CASTYQGNTQETQYF. Full variable domain (missing parts from reference TRBV7-2 and TRBJ2-5): GAGVSQSPSNKVTEKGKDVELRCDPISGHTALYWYRQSLGQGLEFLIYFQGNSAPDKSGLPSDRFSAERTGGSVSTLTIQRTQQEDSAVYLCASTYQGNTQETQYFGPGTRLLVL.

V is TRBV10-2 and J is TRBJ2-7, with 9 bases that match TRBD2. CDR3 length: 15 residues. The germline V gene has CDR1 WSHSY and CDR2 SAAADI. With V trimmed by 1 base and J by 5 bases, 6 bases remained unmatched. This CDR3 is CASSELRGGINEQYF. In DNA, the CDR3 is TGCGCCAGCAGTGAGTTGCGGGGGGGCATAAACGAGCAGTACTTC.

This chain connects TRBV10-3 to TRBJ2-1, with 11 bases fitting TRBD2. CDR1 ENHRY and CDR2 SYGVKD come from the germline V gene. This CDR3 contains 14 residues. V trimming: 4 bases; J trimming: 8 bases; junction bases outside the gene matches: 4. The CDR3 region is CAISGVAGGYEQFF. The CDR3 DNA follows: TGTGCCATCAGTGGAGTAGCGGGGGGGTATGAGCAGTTCTTC.

For this clone: Different DNA sequences within this sample yield the same CDR3. The J gene is TRBJ1-6, the V gene TRBV6-5; 9 positions match TRBD1. Germline V gene data show CDR1 as MNHEY and CDR2 as SVGAGI. The CDR3 is 15 residues long. Germline trimming cut 8 bases from V and 6 bases from J; bases unmatched to any gene: 8. Here the CDR3 DNA reads TGTGCCAGCCGAGGGACAGGGCGATTTAATTCACCCCTCCACTTT. Its translation is CASRGTGRFNSPLHF.

V gene TRBV29-1 combines with J gene TRBJ1-1; 10 nucleotides align to TRBD1. Germline loops: CDR1 SQVTM, CDR2 ANQGSEA. After removal of 0 bases from V and 5 bases from J, the junction contained 6 bases not matched to a gene. The CDR3 length is 15 residues. The CDR3 reads CSVEEIMDRGTEAFF. CDR3 DNA sequence: TGCAGCGTTGAAGAAATAATGGACAGGGGGACTGAAGCTTTCTTT. The full variable domain, completed using reference TRBV29-1 and TRBJ1-1, is SAVISQKPSRDICQRGTSLTIQCQVDSQVTMMFWYRQQPGQSLTLIATANQGSEATYESGFVIDKFPISRPNLTFSTLTVSNMSPEDSSIYLCSVEEIMDRGTEAFFGQGTRLTVV.

V is TRBV6-2 or TRBV6-3 and J is TRBJ2-7, with 7 nucleotides matching TRBD1. Germline V gives CDR1 MNHEY, CDR2 SVGEGT. V dropped 2 bases and J dropped 9; count of bases not matched to a gene: 1. There are 11 residues in the CDR3. Written as DNA, the CDR3 is TGTGCCAGCAGTTACCGGACAGGGCAGTACTTC. It specifies CASSYRTGQYF.

The genes are TRBV5-8 and TRBJ2-5, with D possibly TRBD1 on 6 matching bases. CDR3 length equals 14 residues. V dropped 2 bases and J dropped 0 bases, with 8 bases sitting between them. Per the germline V gene, CDR1 is SGHTS and CDR2 is YDEGEE. The CDR3 DNA sequence: TGTGCCAGCAGCTTAAGGGACAACCAAGAGACCCAGTACTTC. This gives the protein CASSLRDNQETQYF. Based on the CDR3 plus reference TRBV5-8 and TRBJ2-5, the full variable domain is EAGVTQSPTHLIKTRGQQATLRCSPISGHTSVYWYQQALGLGLQFLLWYDEGEERNRGNFPPRFSGRQFPNYSSELNVNALELEDSALYLCASSLRDNQETQYFGPGTRLLVL.

In this sample, this clone turned up a few times. The chain couples TRBV3-1 (or the pseudogene TRBV3-2) to TRBJ1-6; TRBD1 is a possible D gene (6 bases). The germline V and J ends were trimmed by 1 base and 6 bases, with 10 bases remaining between them. This CDR3 has 15 residues. Germline V gene sequence: CDR1 LGHDT, CDR2 YNNKEL (reference sequence). In DNA, the CDR3 is TGTGCCAGCAGCCAAGCTACAGGGACTAATTCACCCCTCCACTTT. It codes for CASSQATGTNSPLHF.

This chain links TRBV7-6 with TRBJ2-2; 9 bases agree with TRBD2. Trimming at V came to 0 bases and at J to 4 bases, leaving 3 bases not matched to a gene. The CDR3 runs to 16 residues. The germline gives CDR1 SGHVS, CDR2 FNYEAQ. The CDR3 loop reads CASSLASGGVTGELFF. The CDR3 DNA sequence: TGTGCCAGCAGCTTAGCTAGCGGGGGTGTCACCGGGGAGCTGTTTTTT.

The chain carries TRBV5-1 and TRBJ2-7; the match to TRBD2 covers 9 bases. With V trimmed by 0 bases and J by 4 bases, 5 bases remained unmatched. This CDR3 contains 15 residues. Germline V gene data show CDR1 as SGHRS and CDR2 as YFSETQ. The CDR3 protein is CASSLALAGIYEQYF. The DNA for the CDR3 is TGCGCCAGCAGCTTGGCGCTAGCGGGGATATACGAGCAGTACTTC. The whole variable domain, remainder taken from reference TRBV5-1 and TRBJ2-7, is KAGVTQTPRYLIKTRGQQVTLSCSPISGHRSVSWYQQTPGQGLQFLFEYFSETQRNKGNFPGRFSGRQFSNSRSEMNVSTLELGDSALYLCASSLALAGIYEQYFGPGTRLTVT.

The genes are TRBV6-2 or TRBV6-3 and TRBJ1-5; 8 bases fit TRBD1. From germline, CDR1 is MNHEY and CDR2 SVGEGT. J lost 5 bases, V lost 3 bases, and 6 bases had no gene match. CDR3 size: 15 residues. The CDR3: CASSYFSGGYQPQHF. CDR3 nucleotides: TGTGCCAGCAGTTATTTTTCAGGGGGCTATCAGCCCCAGCATTTT.

The V and J genes are TRBV13 and TRBJ2-5, with 7 bases fitting TRBD1. There are 15 residues in the CDR3. Germline loops: CDR1 PRHDT, CDR2 FYEKMQ (reference sequence). With 5 bases clipped from V and 5 bases from J, the junction kept 11 bases outside the gene matches. The CDR3 spells CASSPRDSGGETQYF. CDR3 bases: TGTGCCAGCAGCCCACGGGACAGTGGAGGCGAGACCCAGTACTTC.

In its sample, this clone was seen a few times. The CDR3 loop is CASSVLAGAFYEQYF. DNA for the CDR3: TGTGCCAGCAGCGTCTTAGCGGGGGCCTTTTACGAGCAGTACTTC. V and J are TRBV7-2 and TRBJ2-7, with 9 nucleotides matching TRBD2. Germline loops: CDR1 SGHTA, CDR2 FQGNSA. The CDR3 length is 15 residues. With 5 bases clipped from V and 4 bases from J, the junction kept 9 bases outside the gene matches.

The chain has TRBV2 and TRBJ1-5; 9 nucleotides match TRBD1. Germline-derived CDR1 and CDR2 are SNHLY and FYNNEI. The CDR3 consists of 14 residues. V trimming: 6 bases; J trimming: 5 bases; junction bases outside the gene matches: 5. CDR3 loop: CASSPGQGYQPQHF. In nucleotides, the CDR3 is TGTGCCAGCAGCCCGGGACAGGGCTATCAGCCCCAGCATTTT.

The table lists this clone with a count of one. The chain recombines TRBV10-2 with TRBJ1-6; 7 nucleotides align to TRBD1. V was clipped by 8 bases and J by 2 bases; unmatched bases: 9. The CDR3 is made up of 16 amino acids. Germline V CDR1 and CDR2: WSHSY, SAAADI. The CDR3 region has the DNA TGCGCCAGCGGCTCGGCGGGACAGCCCTATAATTCACCCCTCCACTTT. Translating it yields CASGSAGQPYNSPLHF.

This sequence joins TRBV3-1 (or the pseudogene TRBV3-2) and TRBJ2-5; D not certain. V gave up 6 bases and J gave up 2 bases, with 10 bases separating them. The length of the CDR3 is 13 residues. The germline V gene has CDR1 LGHDT and CDR2 YNNKEL (reference sequence). The chain's CDR3 is CASSPTLQETQYF. CDR3 in DNA: TGTGCCAGCAGTCCCACTTTACAAGAGACCCAGTACTTC.

The rearrangement uses TRBV4-2 and TRBJ2-1; 13 bases match TRBD2. The CDR3 spans 16 residues. Germline CDR1 LGHNA, CDR2 YNFKEQ. J was trimmed by 4 bases and V by 3 bases; bases with no gene match: 3. The CDR3 DNA reads as TGTGCCAGCAGCCACGGGGGACTAGCGGGATACAATGAGCAGTTCTTC. Translating gives CASSHGGLAGYNEQFF.

The rearrangement uses TRBV5-1 and TRBJ2-2; TRBD2 matches 10 bases. Germline trimming cut 0 bases from V and 1 base from J; bases unmatched to any gene: 3. The CDR3 covers 17 residues. Germline CDR1 reads SGHRS; CDR2 reads YFSETQ. The CDR3 loop reads CASSLEPSGRNTGELFF. The CDR3 DNA is TGCGCCAGCAGCTTGGAGCCTAGCGGGAGGAACACCGGGGAGCTGTTTTTT.

The V and J genes are TRBV24-1 and TRBJ2-3, with a tentative D call TRBD2 (5 bases). The germline gives CDR1 KGHDR, CDR2 SFDVKD. The germline V and J ends were trimmed by 8 bases and 6 bases, with 14 bases remaining between them. The length of the CDR3 is 13 residues. CDR3 amino acids: CATKPRASDTQYF. In DNA, the CDR3 is TGTGCCACCAAACCGAGGGCCTCGGATACGCAGTATTTT.

CDR3 loop: CASSIRQGSIQYF. CDR3 bases: TGTGCCAGTAGCATTCGACAGGGGTCCATTCAGTACTTC. V usage is TRBV19 and J usage is TRBJ2-4; 8 bases align to TRBD1. CDR1 and CDR2 from the germline V gene are LNHDA and SQIVND (reference sequence). Unmatched junction bases numbered 7, after V lost 6 bases and J lost 9 bases. CDR3 length equals 13 residues.

The genes are TRBV25-1 and TRBJ2-1, with unresolved D. Germline loops: CDR1 MGHDK, CDR2 SYGVNS. The CDR3 contains 15 residues. With 4 bases removed from V and 4 bases from J, the gap between germline ends came to 14 bases. The CDR3 reads CASSVSVARYNEQFF. The CDR3 region has the DNA TGTGCCAGCAGTGTCTCGGTTGCTCGGTACAATGAGCAGTTCTTC. Variable domain in full (rest from reference TRBV25-1 and TRBJ2-1): EADIYQTPRYLVIGTGKKITLECSQTMGHDKMYWYQQDPGMELHLIHYSYGVNSTEKGDLSSESTVSRIRTEHFPLTLESARPSHTSQYLCASSVSVARYNEQFFGPGTRLTVL.

The chain employs TRBV6-5 and TRBJ2-5, with D tentatively TRBD2 (6 bases). This CDR3 has 14 amino acids. Germline CDR1 and CDR2: MNHEY and SVGAGI. Trimming pared 4 bases from V and 5 bases from J, leaving 14 bases between. The chain's CDR3 is CASSSLGGGETQYF. Written as DNA, the CDR3 is TGTGCCAGCAGTTCCCTCGGGGGTGGGGAGACCCAGTACTTC.

The chain carries TRBV19 and TRBJ2-2; TRBD2 agrees at 7 bases. The CDR3 is made up of 15 amino acids. Germline CDR1 LNHDA, CDR2 SQIVND (reference sequence). V was clipped by 1 base and J by 6 bases; unmatched bases: 5. CDR3 in amino acids: CASSIVGGSAGELFF. CDR3 DNA sequence: TGTGCCAGTAGTATAGTCGGGGGGTCGGCCGGGGAGCTGTTTTTT.

The chain couples TRBV7-2 to TRBJ2-3; 8 positions match TRBD1. In germline, CDR1 is SGHTA, CDR2 FQGNSA. Germline trimming cut 3 bases from V and 13 bases from J; bases unmatched to any gene: 12. The CDR3 extends over 14 amino acids. CDR3 residues: CASSFQLGQGDEYF. For the CDR3, the DNA is TGTGCCAGCAGCTTCCAGCTCGGACAGGGTGATGAGTATTTT.

In this sample, this clone turned up once. V gene TRBV6-5 combines with J gene TRBJ1-2, with no clear D. Trimming stripped 3 bases from V and 4 bases from J, with 6 bases between. This CDR3 spans 12 amino acids. The germline V gene has CDR1 MNHEY and CDR2 SVGAGI. The CDR3 DNA sequence: TGTGCCAGCAGTTATACAGTCTATGGCTACACCTTC. As protein: CASSYTVYGYTF.